This TCR beta chain was sequenced in a study of T cells in Graves' hyperthyroidism and ophthalmopathy. Findings and limits, study-wide: Ophthalmopathy was predicted by the model a median of 6.5 months ahead of onset.

This clonotype has a single count. The antigen remains unidentified. Patients were excluded for uncontrolled infection, other autoimmune disease, pregnancy or lactation. For the diagnoses, clinical symptoms, serum thyroxine and TRAb, thyroid ultrasound and orbital computed tomography were used. Amplification yielded TCR beta CDR3 regions, with RNA transcripts as the source. HTBI primers were the set used in a first-round RT-PCR of the TCR CDR3. TCRdb re-derived calls from the multiplex PCR reads in MiXCR, one entry per CDR3 protein. The sample has 300,000 to 450,000 distinct CDR3 sequences, approximately 17% seen once. The sequence derives from a man between 18 and 29 years old with Graves' ophthalmopathy. The sequenced sample consisted of blood.

DNA for the CDR3: TGTGCCAGTAGTATATTCCCTCTCAGTAGGATGAACACTGAAGCTTTCTTT. Its translation: CASSIFPLSRMNTEAFF. The chain combines TRBV27 with TRBJ1-1; D is ambiguous. The CDR3 consists of 17 residues. Germline loops: CDR1 MNHEY, CDR2 SMNVEV (reference sequence). The V end was cut by 9 bases, the J end by 0 bases, with 23 bases between.